The 12 T cell receptor beta chains reported below all come from one sample, sequenced in a study of cytomegalovirus exposure and HLA in healthy donors. The primer mix had 60 Vbeta and 13 Jbeta primers. Clones were read by immunoSEQ multiplex PCR, and TCRdb kept only the in-frame ones, dropping some. The sample lists about 130,000 clones, less than 80% occurring once. The sample comprised PBMCs. The receptors come from a middle-aged man in good health and CMV-seropositive.

This chain joins TRBV28 and TRBJ2-7; the D gene is possibly TRBD2 (6 bases). The CDR3 runs 14 residues. Trimming removed 6 bases from V and 1 base from J, with 13 bases in between. From germline, CDR1 is MDHEN and CDR2 SYDVKM. The CDR3, as DNA: TGTGCCAGCAGCCAAGGAGGAGGGTCCTACGAGCAGTACTTC. This encodes CASSQGGGSYEQYF. Filled out from reference TRBV28 and TRBJ2-7, the complete variable domain reads DVKVTQSSRYLVKRTGEKVFLECVQDMDHENMFWYRQDPGLGLRLIYFSYDVKMKEKGDIPEGYSVSREKKERFSLILESASTNQTSMYLCASSQGGGSYEQYFGPGTRLTVT.

As for this clone: The CDR3 does not close with the conserved phenylalanine or tryptophan, likely indicating a read error. The rearrangement uses TRBV19 and TRBJ1-6; the match to TRBD1 covers 7 bases. CDR1 and CDR2 from the germline V gene are LNHDA and SQIVND (reference sequence). The ends lost 8 bases at V and 7 bases at J; junction bases unmatched: 5. The CDR3 is 13 residues long. CDR3 sequence: CASQGTANSPLHL. The CDR3 region has the DNA TGTGCCAGTCAGGGGACAGCCAATTCACCCCTCCACCTT.

CDR3 DNA: TGTGCCAGCAGTTCCCCGGGACTTACGGCCTACGAGCAGTACTTC. It translates to CASSSPGLTAYEQYF. The rearrangement joins TRBV28 to TRBJ2-7; TRBD2 might be the D (6 bases). The CDR3 extends over 15 amino acids. Trimming shortened V by 4 bases and J by 2 bases, and 15 bases separated the two germline ends. Germline-derived CDR1 and CDR2 are MDHEN and SYDVKM.

The V gene is TRBV19, the J gene TRBJ1-6; 8 nucleotides line up with TRBD1. Germline V gives CDR1 LNHDA, CDR2 SQIVND (reference sequence). This CDR3 has 14 amino acids. V was clipped by 1 base and J by 8 bases; unmatched bases: 1. CDR3 region: CASSIATGDSPLHF. Here the CDR3 DNA reads TGTGCCAGTAGTATAGCGACAGGGGATTCACCCCTCCACTTT. The variable domain in full, completed from reference TRBV19 and TRBJ1-6, reads DGGITQSPKYLFRKEGQNVTLSCEQNLNHDAMYWYRQDPGQGLRLIYYSQIVNDFQKGDIAEGYSVSREKKESFPLTVTSAQKNPTAFYLCASSIATGDSPLHFGNGTRLTVT.

This clone was seen a single time. The chain has TRBV19 and TRBJ2-1; the match to TRBD2 covers 9 bases. The junction had 6 bases not matched to a gene; V was cut back by 7 bases and J by 5 bases. The V gene's germline CDR1 is LNHDA and CDR2 SQIVND (reference sequence). The CDR3 is made up of 14 amino acids. Written as DNA, the CDR3 is TGTGCCAGTACCCGGCTAGCGGGGCACAATGAGCAGTTCTTC. Amino acid sequence: CASTRLAGHNEQFF.

The rearrangement uses TRBV15 and TRBJ1-1; D call uncertain. From germline, CDR1 is LNHNV and CDR2 YYDKDF (reference sequence). The CDR3 loop spans 13 amino acids. Trimming removed 1 base from V and 3 bases from J, with 6 bases in between. The CDR3 DNA follows: TGTGCCACCAGCAGAGCCTTAGACACTGAAGCTTTCTTT. This gives the protein CATSRALDTEAFF.

The chain links TRBV19 to TRBJ1-4; D is uncertain. Germline values: CDR1 LNHDA, CDR2 SQIVND (reference sequence). V lost 7 bases to trimming and J lost 4 bases, with 13 bases between them. The CDR3 sequence is 14 residues long. The CDR3 protein is CASTGSQDNEKLFF. Written as DNA, the CDR3 is TGTGCCAGTACAGGTTCCCAGGATAATGAAAAACTGTTTTTT.

The chain is built from TRBV6-5 and TRBJ1-5; 8 bases fit TRBD1. V trimming: 6 bases; J trimming: 9 bases; junction bases outside the gene matches: 13. Germline V gene lookup returns CDR1 MNHEY and CDR2 SVGAGI. The CDR3 spans 15 residues. The CDR3 spells CASSRTGRGLGPQHF. CDR3 bases: TGTGCCAGCAGCCGGACAGGGAGGGGCTTAGGGCCCCAGCATTTT.

The table lists this clone with a count of one. This sequence joins TRBV19 and TRBJ2-1, with 9 bases identical to TRBD2. This CDR3 spans 17 amino acids. V trimming: 1 base; J trimming: 8 bases; junction bases outside the gene matches: 12. Germline-derived CDR1 and CDR2 are LNHDA and SQIVND (reference sequence). CDR3 in amino acids: CASSIAHPSGEGYEQFF. In DNA, the CDR3 is TGTGCCAGTAGTATAGCGCACCCTAGCGGGGAGGGCTATGAGCAGTTCTTC.

J is TRBJ2-7 and V is TRBV9; 9 nucleotides match TRBD1. CDR1 and CDR2 (germline): SGDLS, YYNGEE. J was trimmed by 3 bases and V by 3 bases; bases with no gene match: 4. There are 14 residues in the CDR3. The CDR3, as DNA: TGTGCCAGCAGCGCCGACAGGGGGAACTACGAGCAGTACTTC. It yields the protein CASSADRGNYEQYF.

A few counts support this clone. The chain carries TRBV7-6 and TRBJ2-1, with D possibly matching TRBD2 (5 bases). Germline values: CDR1 SGHVS, CDR2 FNYEAQ. The CDR3 is 13 residues long. V shed 0 bases and J shed 12 bases, with 12 bases lying between them. As DNA, the CDR3 is TGTGCCAGCAGCTTAGCGCTAAGCGGAATGCAGTTCTTC. It translates to CASSLALSGMQFF.

The V and J genes are TRBV6-1 and TRBJ2-7, with 8 bases matching TRBD1. The junction had 10 bases not matched to a gene; V was cut back by 6 bases and J by 3 bases. The CDR3 loop spans 15 amino acids. The germline gives CDR1 MNHNS, CDR2 SASEGT. CDR3 loop: CASRAGTGQYYEQYF. CDR3 sequence (DNA): TGTGCCAGCAGGGCCGGGACAGGTCAATACTACGAGCAGTACTTC.